This TCR beta chain was documented in a study of blood T cell repertoires in COVID-19. Study-wide background: The study drew acute and convalescent COVID-19 samples from the United States, Italy and Spain. PBMCs, B-cell-depleted T cells, or T cells provided the cDNA or gDNA that made up the material.

As processed by the authors: Amplification with reference gene primers provided the estimates of nucleated cell counts. The repertoire was sequenced with immunoSEQ multiplex PCR; TCRdb's copy has only in-frame clones and lacks some. V and J calls and clone size follow that table, whereas D and trimming were derived from the DNA. This table holds 84,000 or so clones, roughly 92% found once. The specimen sequenced was peripheral blood. The TCR sequence derives from a woman aged 55-69 years with active COVID-19.

The CDR3 sequence: CSVDRVYGYTF. The CDR3 DNA sequence: TGCAGTGTAGACAGGGTATATGGCTACACCTTC. The rearrangement uses TRBV20-1 and TRBJ1-2, with 7 bases matching TRBD1. From germline, CDR1 is DFQATT and CDR2 SNEGSKA (reference sequence). Trimming at V came to 7 bases and at J to 5 bases, leaving 4 bases not matched to a gene. The CDR3 runs to 11 residues.